A selection of T cell receptor beta chains follows, all from one sample in a study of neurological immune-mediated disorders. TCRdb recomputed calls from the 5' RACE reads with MiXCR, one row per CDR3 protein. The repertoire has more than 30,000 distinct CDR3 sequences, about 14% of them found once; the top ten carry roughly 5.2%. Sequencing was done on a sample of CD4+ T cells from blood. The receptors originated from a female donor with HTLV-1-associated myelopathy (HAM/TSP). The CDR3 runs from the conserved cysteine through the conserved F or W. Fields, in order: V gene, D gene, CDR3 length, clone size, J gene, CDR3 DNA, CDR3 protein. A D gene is named only where the DNA matches it firmly. The size of a clone is reported for some rows only, either as once, few or many, or as a class for expanded clones.

v_gene: TRBV7-9
d_gene: .
len: 13
abundance: many
j_gene: TRBJ1-1
CDR3nt: TGTGCCAGCAGCCCAAACATGAACACTGAAGCTTTCTTT
CDR3aa: CASSPNMNTEAFF

v_gene: TRBV11-2
d_gene: .
len: 12
abundance: many
j_gene: TRBJ1-1
CDR3nt: TGTGCCAGCAGCCGGATGAACACTGAAGCTTTCTTT
CDR3aa: CASSRMNTEAFF

v_gene: TRBV12-2
d_gene: .
len: 20
abundance: many
j_gene: TRBJ2-5
CDR3nt: TGTGCAAGTCGCTTAATGCGGGAGGGCCCTGGGGAAAAAAATATGACGACCCAGTACTTC
CDR3aa: CASRLMREGPGEKNMTTQYF

v_gene: TRBV12-3/TRBV12-4
d_gene: .
len: 12
abundance: many
j_gene: TRBJ2-7
CDR3nt: TGTGCCAGCAGTTTTTCGGGGAACGAGCAGTACTTC
CDR3aa: CASSFSGNEQYF

v_gene: TRBV30
d_gene: TRBD1
len: 16
abundance: many
j_gene: TRBJ2-7
CDR3nt: TGTGCCTGGAGACCTTCTCCGGGACAGGTCCTAAACGAGCAGTACTTC
CDR3aa: CAWRPSPGQVLNEQYF

v_gene: TRBV6-2/TRBV6-3
d_gene: .
len: 11
abundance: many
j_gene: TRBJ1-2
CDR3nt: TGTGCCACCCAGGAGACCTATGGCTACACCTTC
CDR3aa: CATQETYGYTF

v_gene: TRBV4-1
d_gene: TRBD1
len: 15
abundance: many
j_gene: TRBJ2-2
CDR3nt: TGCGCCAGCGGGACCGGGACAGGAGACACCGGGGAGCTGTTTTTT
CDR3aa: CASGTGTGDTGELFF

v_gene: TRBV29-1
d_gene: TRBD2
len: 14
abundance: .
j_gene: TRBJ2-7
CDR3nt: TGCAGCGTGTCCCCTAGCGGGAGGTCCTACGAGAAGTACTTC
CDR3aa: CSVSPSGRSYEKYF

v_gene: TRBV15
d_gene: .
len: 13
abundance: once
j_gene: TRBJ2-4
CDR3nt: TGTGCTACCCCAGCGGAAGCCAAAAACATTCAGTACTTC
CDR3aa: CATPAEAKNIQYF

v_gene: TRBV11-3
d_gene: TRBD2
len: 13
abundance: many
j_gene: TRBJ2-5
CDR3nt: TGTGCCAGCAGCGTCCCGGGGGGGGAGACCCAGTACTTC
CDR3aa: CASSVPGGETQYF

v_gene: TRBV9
d_gene: TRBD1
len: 15
abundance: many
j_gene: TRBJ2-7
CDR3nt: TGTGCCAGCAGCGTGGGACAGGGTGATGCCTACGAGCAGTACTTC
CDR3aa: CASSVGQGDAYEQYF

v_gene: TRBV7-9
d_gene: .
len: 12
abundance: many
j_gene: TRBJ1-3
CDR3nt: TGTGCCAGCAGAGAGTTGGGAAACACCATATATTTT
CDR3aa: CASRELGNTIYF

v_gene: TRBV5-1
d_gene: .
len: 15
abundance: .
j_gene: TRBJ2-1
CDR3nt: TGCGCCAGCAGCTTGGCCGGAACAGATTACAATGAGCAGTTCTTC
CDR3aa: CASSLAGTDYNEQFF

v_gene: TRBV7-2
d_gene: .
len: 12
abundance: many
j_gene: TRBJ2-7
CDR3nt: TGTGCCGCCCGACTGCTCGGGGGCGAGCAGTACTTC
CDR3aa: CAARLLGGEQYF

v_gene: TRBV29-1
d_gene: .
len: 12
abundance: many
j_gene: TRBJ2-3
CDR3nt: TGCAGCGTTGTTGAGACAGCGATCACTTGGTATTTT
CDR3aa: CSVVETAITWYF

v_gene: TRBV6-5
d_gene: .
len: 14
abundance: many
j_gene: TRBJ1-1
CDR3nt: TGTGCCAGCAGCTCCAGGTCCCGGAACACTGAAGCTTTCTTT
CDR3aa: CASSSRSRNTEAFF

v_gene: TRBV20-1
d_gene: TRBD2
len: 15
abundance: many
j_gene: TRBJ2-3
CDR3nt: TGCAGTGCTAGGGGTAGCGGGAGGGGCACAGATACGCAGTATTTT
CDR3aa: CSARGSGRGTDTQYF

v_gene: TRBV21-1
d_gene: .
len: 14
abundance: many
j_gene: TRBJ2-3
CDR3nt: TGTGCCAGCAGCACCTGCAGGGATGGAGATACGCAGTATTTT
CDR3aa: CASSTCRDGDTQYF

v_gene: TRBV18
d_gene: .
len: 13
abundance: many
j_gene: TRBJ2-7
CDR3nt: TGTGCCAGCTCAACGGACACCCCCTACGAGCAGTACTTC
CDR3aa: CASSTDTPYEQYF

v_gene: TRBV20-1
d_gene: .
len: 16
abundance: many
j_gene: TRBJ2-2
CDR3nt: TGCAGTGCTAGAGATCTTTGGGGCATGAACACCGGGGAGCTGTTTTTT
CDR3aa: CSARDLWGMNTGELFF

v_gene: TRBV6-6
d_gene: .
len: 16
abundance: many
j_gene: TRBJ1-2
CDR3nt: TGTGCCAGCAGTTACCCATCAGGACGGCCTAACTATGGCTACACCTTC
CDR3aa: CASSYPSGRPNYGYTF

v_gene: TRBV4-2
d_gene: .
len: 16
abundance: many
j_gene: TRBJ2-3
CDR3nt: TGTGCCAGCAGCCAAGATCGGTCAGGTCTACAAGATACGCAGTATTTT
CDR3aa: CASSQDRSGLQDTQYF

v_gene: TRBV4-1
d_gene: .
len: 13
abundance: many
j_gene: TRBJ2-1
CDR3nt: TGCGCCAGCAGCCAAGGGACTCTTAATGAGCAGTTCTTC
CDR3aa: CASSQGTLNEQFF

v_gene: TRBV4-1
d_gene: .
len: 15
abundance: .
j_gene: TRBJ1-2
CDR3nt: TGCGTCAGCAGCAAAGAGTTAACTTCTAACTATGGCTACACCTTC
CDR3aa: CVSSKELTSNYGYTF

v_gene: TRBV3-1
d_gene: .
len: 13
abundance: many
j_gene: TRBJ1-5
CDR3nt: TGTGCCAGCAGCCCATCGTTTAGGCAGCCCCAGCATTTT
CDR3aa: CASSPSFRQPQHF

v_gene: TRBV5-6
d_gene: TRBD1
len: 14
abundance: .
j_gene: TRBJ1-2
CDR3nt: TGTGTCAGCAGCTTAACTACAGGGGGCGGTGGCTACACCTTC
CDR3aa: CVSSLTTGGGGYTF

v_gene: TRBV20-1
d_gene: .
len: 14
abundance: many
j_gene: TRBJ1-5
CDR3nt: TGCAGTGCTGTACAGGGTTCCAGCAATCAGCCCCAGCATTTT
CDR3aa: CSAVQGSSNQPQHF

v_gene: TRBV7-8
d_gene: .
len: 19
abundance: many
j_gene: TRBJ2-3
CDR3nt: TGTGCCAGCAGCTTAGTGCTACGGGCGGCGGAGCTATCCACAGATACGCAGTATTTT
CDR3aa: CASSLVLRAAELSTDTQYF

v_gene: TRBV4-3
d_gene: .
len: 15
abundance: many
j_gene: TRBJ2-5
CDR3nt: TGCGCCAGCAGCCGGACTATCACGTCGAAAGAGACCCAGTACTTC
CDR3aa: CASSRTITSKETQYF

v_gene: TRBV5-1
d_gene: .
len: 14
abundance: many
j_gene: TRBJ1-1
CDR3nt: TGCGCCAGCAGCTTACAGGGATTACGGACTGAAGCTTTCTTT
CDR3aa: CASSLQGLRTEAFF

v_gene: TRBV12-3/TRBV12-4
d_gene: .
len: 13
abundance: many
j_gene: TRBJ2-2
CDR3nt: TGTGCCAGCAGCCCCGCTCTGGGCGGGGAGCTGTTTTTT
CDR3aa: CASSPALGGELFF

v_gene: TRBV5-1
d_gene: .
len: 14
abundance: many
j_gene: TRBJ1-4
CDR3nt: TGCGCCAGCAGCTCAGATACAACTAATGAAAAACTGTTTTTT
CDR3aa: CASSSDTTNEKLFF

v_gene: TRBV7-2
d_gene: TRBD1
len: 13
abundance: many
j_gene: TRBJ2-5
CDR3nt: TGTGCCAGCAGCTCAAACAGGGGAGAGACCCAGTACTTC
CDR3aa: CASSSNRGETQYF

v_gene: TRBV7-7
d_gene: .
len: 15
abundance: many
j_gene: TRBJ2-1
CDR3nt: TGTGCTAGCAGCTTAGGCACAGCCTCCTACAATGAGCAGTTCTTC
CDR3aa: CASSLGTASYNEQFF

v_gene: TRBV20-1
d_gene: .
len: 12
abundance: many
j_gene: TRBJ2-7
CDR3nt: TGCAGTGCTAGTGACGTCGCCTACGAGCAGTACTTC
CDR3aa: CSASDVAYEQYF

v_gene: TRBV12-3/TRBV12-4
d_gene: .
len: 16
abundance: many
j_gene: TRBJ1-5
CDR3nt: TGTGCCAGCAGTTTAGGGGGACAATATAGCAATCAGCCCCAGCATTTT
CDR3aa: CASSLGGQYSNQPQHF

v_gene: TRBV10-3
d_gene: TRBD1
len: 13
abundance: many
j_gene: TRBJ1-1
CDR3nt: TGTGCCATCCGCGGGACAGGAGACACTGAAGCTTTCTTT
CDR3aa: CAIRGTGDTEAFF